This T cell receptor beta chain was sequenced during a study of cytomegalovirus exposure and HLA in healthy donors. The CDR3 runs 14 residues. V was clipped by 0 bases and J by 2 bases, with 9 bases between them. CDR1 SGDLS and CDR2 YYNGEE come from the germline V gene. PCR was performed using 60 Vbeta and 13 Jbeta primers. Data came from immunoSEQ multiplex PCR; TCRdb stores just in-frame clones and leaves some out. The repertoire includes roughly 130,000 clones, approximately 79% of them detected once, and about 2% sits in the top ten. The chain has TRBV9 and TRBJ2-7, with D hard to call. This TCR derives from a young man in good health and CMV-seronegative. The sequencing input was PBMCs. CDR3 sequence: CASSVDTEPYEQYF. CDR3 bases: TGTGCCAGCAGCGTAGATACAGAGCCCTACGAGCAGTACTTC.